Ten or more counts support the clone carrying this T cell receptor beta chain. Its antigen is unknown. The CDR3 covers 16 residues. V dropped 3 bases and J dropped 2 bases, with 13 bases sitting between them. CDR1 and CDR2 (germline): SNHLY, FYNNEI. This record belongs to a study of T cells in Graves' hyperthyroidism and ophthalmopathy. As for the study in general: Before treatment of any kind, peripheral blood was taken at initial diagnosis.

Exclusions: uncontrolled infection, other autoimmune disease, pregnancy, lactation. The TCR beta CDR3 regions underwent amplification using RNA transcripts as the source. First-round RT-PCR with HTBI primers amplified the TCR CDR3 region. TCRdb processed the multiplex PCR reads anew with MiXCR; each CDR3 protein has one entry. The sample contains about 410,000 distinct CDR3 sequences, 14% to 15% of which appear only once. Study findings and constraints: Before onset, by a median of around 6.4 months, the model predicted ophthalmopathy. Ophthalmopathy was told apart from stable hyperthyroidism by a 13 V-J model.

The chain employs TRBV2 and TRBJ2-2; tentative D call: TRBD1 (5 bases). Sequenced input: blood. This clonotype originated in a man younger than 35 with Graves' ophthalmopathy. The CDR3 here is CASSDSAGLNTGELFF. The CDR3 coding sequence is TGTGCCAGCAGTGATTCGGCAGGGCTAAACACCGGGGAGCTGTTTTTT.